Below, 21 T cell receptor beta chains from the same sample are listed, as sequenced in a study of blood T cell repertoires in COVID-19 (dated by TCRdb to the early 2020s). Library preparation was by the immunoSEQ multiplex PCR assay. TCRdb's version of the immuneACCESS table is confined to in-frame rearrangements and falls short of the full clone set. An unresolved V gene accounts for under half of the shortfall where checked; the remainder is of unknown origin. The sample includes 28,000 or so clones, with about 90% observed a single time. 26% of the sample is held by the ten biggest clonotypes. Sequencing was performed on peripheral blood. The receptors here all came from a human donor in a cohort sampled during active COVID-19.

The V and J genes are TRBV14 and TRBJ1-3; possible D gene TRBD1, 5 bases. The ends were cut back, 0 bases at V and 2 bases at J, with 11 bases in the middle. Germline V gives CDR1 SGHDN, CDR2 FVKESK. This CDR3 spans 16 amino acids. In DNA form, the CDR3 reads TGTGCCAGCAGCCAAGATCTTCCGGGGGCTGGAAACACCATATATTTT. It specifies CASSQDLPGAGNTIYF.

This chain joins TRBV6-5 and TRBJ2-5, with D possibly being TRBD1 (5 bases). This CDR3 comprises 12 residues. Germline V gene lookup returns CDR1 MNHEY and CDR2 SVGAGI. V was trimmed by 5 bases and J by 5 bases, leaving 9 bases between them. In nucleotides, the CDR3 is TGTGCCAGCAGTAGGGGTCCGGAGACCCAGTACTTC. It codes for CASSRGPETQYF.

The gene calls are TRBV5-1 and TRBJ1-6; D unresolved. This CDR3 region has 12 residues. Germline V gives CDR1 SGHRS, CDR2 YFSETQ. Deletions cut 5 bases from V and 5 bases from J, with 5 bases between. For the CDR3, the DNA is TGCGCCAGCAGTCTTGATAATTCACCCCTCCACTTT. It codes for CASSLDNSPLHF.

J is TRBJ2-7 and V is TRBV18; 12 nucleotides agree with TRBD2. Unmatched junction bases numbered 8, after V lost 6 bases and J lost 5 bases. The CDR3 sequence is 15 residues long. Germline CDR1 reads KGHSH; CDR2 reads LQKENI. This chain's CDR3 is CASSPWTSGEDEQYF. The CDR3 bases are TGTGCCAGCTCCCCCTGGACTAGCGGGGAGGACGAGCAGTACTTC.

The chain combines TRBV2 with TRBJ1-6; the match to TRBD1 covers 8 bases. V was pared by 8 bases and J by 10 bases, with 13 bases of the junction left unmatched. The germline V gene has CDR1 SNHLY and CDR2 FYNNEI. The CDR3 has 15 residues. The CDR3 DNA follows: TGTGCCAGCGCGACGGAGACAGGGGTTGGCTCACCCCTCCACTTT. It is translated as CASATETGVGSPLHF.

This chain uses TRBV5-1 with TRBJ2-7, with TRBD1 matching over 7 bases. Germline V gives CDR1 SGHRS, CDR2 YFSETQ. The CDR3 runs to 14 residues. Trimming took 0 bases from V and 2 from J; bases not matched to a gene: 2. The CDR3 here is CASSLGQGPYEQYF. The CDR3 DNA reads TGCGCCAGCAGCTTGGGACAGGGTCCCTACGAGCAGTACTTC.

The gene calls are TRBV4-1 and TRBJ2-1; the match to TRBD2 covers 11 bases. From germline, CDR1 is MGHRA and CDR2 YSYEKL. V lost 5 bases to trimming and J lost 2 bases; unmatched junction nucleotides: 5. The CDR3 totals 16 residues. CDR3 DNA: TGCGCCAGCAGCTTTAGCGGGGGGGAACCCTACAATGAGCAGTTCTTC. It specifies CASSFSGGEPYNEQFF.

The rearrangement uses TRBV5-4 and TRBJ2-1, with D possibly being TRBD2 (5 bases). This CDR3 contains 15 residues. The V end was cut by 0 bases, the J end by 2 bases, with 9 bases between. Germline CDR1 SGHNT, CDR2 YYREEE (reference sequence). The CDR3 protein is CASSLDGVPYNEQFF. Here the CDR3 DNA reads TGTGCCAGCAGCTTGGACGGGGTGCCCTACAATGAGCAGTTCTTC.

The rearrangement uses TRBV5-1 and TRBJ2-7, with TRBD1 matching 9 bases. CDR3 length equals 14 residues. V lost 4 bases to trimming and J lost 3 bases; unmatched junction nucleotides: 5. Germline CDR1 is SGHRS and CDR2 is YFSETQ. CDR3 amino acids: CASSRDRASYEQYF. For the CDR3, the DNA is TGCGCCAGCAGCAGGGACAGGGCCAGCTACGAGCAGTACTTC.

The chain carries TRBV2 and TRBJ2-1; TRBD2 aligns across 11 bases. The ends lost 2 bases at V and 8 bases at J; junction bases unmatched: 5. Per germline, CDR1 SNHLY and CDR2 FYNNEI. The length of the CDR3 is 15 residues. CDR3 sequence: CASSERSGGAHEQFF. The DNA for the CDR3 is TGTGCCAGCAGTGAACGTAGCGGGGGGGCCCATGAGCAGTTCTTC.

V gene TRBV14 combines with J gene TRBJ1-1, with D maybe TRBD1 (5 bases). V lost 8 bases and J lost 1, with 11 bases in between. Looked up from germline, CDR1 is SGHDN and CDR2 is FVKESK. The CDR3 is 13 residues long. Here the CDR3 reads CASAQGWNTEAFF. The CDR3 coding sequence is TGTGCCAGCGCGCAGGGTTGGAACACTGAAGCTTTCTTT. The variable domain in full, completed from reference TRBV14 and TRBJ1-1, reads EAGVTQFPSHSVIEKGQTVTLRCDPISGHDNLYWYRRVMGKEIKFLLHFVKESKQDESGMPNNRFLAERTGGTYSTLKVQPAELEDSGVYFCASAQGWNTEAFFGQGTRLTVV.

This clone was found once. The chain links TRBV10-2 to TRBJ2-7, with D possibly TRBD2 on 7 matching bases. The ends were cut back, 3 bases at V and 4 bases at J, with 19 bases in the middle. CDR1 and CDR2 from the germline V gene are WSHSY and SAAADI. The length of the CDR3 is 16 residues. The CDR3 coding sequence is TGCGCCAGCAGTGATAGCCGGGGGGCGGGGATGTACGAGCAGTACTTC. This gives the protein CASSDSRGAGMYEQYF.

The gene calls are TRBV30 and TRBJ1-5; possibly TRBD1 for D (6 bases). This CDR3 has 15 amino acids. The V end was cut by 3 bases, the J end by 5 bases, with 17 bases between. Looked up from germline, CDR1 is GTSNPN and CDR2 is SVGIG (reference sequence). CDR3 amino acids: CAWSASRTDYQPQHF. CDR3 coding DNA: TGTGCCTGGAGCGCTAGCCGGACAGATTATCAGCCCCAGCATTTT.

CDR3: CSVAGQRTDTQYF. The CDR3 DNA reads as TGCAGCGTTGCAGGTCAACGCACAGATACGCAGTATTTT. The chain employs TRBV29-1 and TRBJ2-3; D not resolved. This CDR3 spans 13 amino acids. In germline, CDR1 is SQVTM, CDR2 ANQGSEA. Trimming stripped 4 bases from V and 1 base from J, with 9 bases between.

The gene calls are TRBV30 and TRBJ1-6, with 8 positions matching TRBD1. Per the germline V gene, CDR1 is GTSNPN and CDR2 is SVGIG (reference sequence). This CDR3 has 15 residues. The V segment lost 0 bases and the J segment 9 bases; nucleotides outside the gene matches: 7. Here the CDR3 reads CAWSVPAGGFSPLHF. The CDR3 bases are TGTGCCTGGAGTGTACCGGCAGGGGGCTTTTCACCCCTCCACTTT.

The count of this clone is one. The chain recombines TRBV7-8 with TRBJ2-3, with 7 bases matching TRBD1. V was pared by 0 bases and J by 4 bases, with 10 bases of the junction left unmatched. The CDR3 spans 17 residues. Per the germline V gene, CDR1 is SGHVS and CDR2 is FQNEAQ. CDR3 nucleotide sequence: TGTGCCAGCAGCTTAGCACCGGGACAGACGTTCGCAGATACGCAGTATTTT. It translates to CASSLAPGQTFADTQYF.

The gene calls are TRBV21-1 and TRBJ1-1; the D call TRBD1 from the table was never checked on the DNA. TRBV21-1 is noted as a pseudogene. The length of the CDR3 is 12 residues. The chain's CDR3 is CASSPTGNEAFF. The CDR3 DNA sequence: TGTGCCAGCAGCCCGACAGGAAATGAAGCTTTCTTT.

This sequence joins TRBV5-4 and TRBJ2-3; 8 bases are shared with TRBD2. CDR1 is SGHNT and CDR2 is YYREEE in the germline V gene (reference sequence). This CDR3 spans 15 amino acids. V lost 5 bases, J lost 2 bases, and 7 bases stayed unmatched. CDR3 sequence (DNA): TGTGCCAGCAGGGGGGGACTAGGGGTCACAGATACGCAGTATTTT. Its protein is CASRGGLGVTDTQYF.

The chain carries TRBV18 and TRBJ2-3, with 8 bases matching TRBD1. This CDR3 contains 15 residues. Germline loops: CDR1 KGHSH, CDR2 LQKENI. Unmatched junction bases numbered 6, after V lost 3 bases and J lost 4 bases. CDR3 bases: TGTGCCAGCTCACCGGGACAGGCTCGATCAGATACGCAGTATTTT. Translation gives CASSPGQARSDTQYF.

The chain links TRBV6-5 to TRBJ1-5; TRBD1 is a possible D gene (5 bases). The CDR3 has 14 residues. From germline, CDR1 is MNHEY and CDR2 SVGAGI. V lost 7 bases and J 2 bases, leaving 12 bases between the germline ends. The CDR3 region is CASILTVGNQPQHF. Here the CDR3 DNA reads TGTGCCAGCATCTTGACAGTTGGCAATCAGCCCCAGCATTTT.

The V gene is TRBV3-1 (or the pseudogene TRBV3-2), the J gene TRBJ1-2; D uncertain. Trimming took 4 bases from V and 2 from J, leaving 14 bases between them. CDR3 length: 15 residues. Per germline, CDR1 LGHDT and CDR2 YNNKEL (reference sequence). In DNA, the CDR3 is TGTGCCAGCAGCCTTCAATTTGGCGGGAACTATGGCTACACCTTC. Encoded protein: CASSLQFGGNYGYTF.